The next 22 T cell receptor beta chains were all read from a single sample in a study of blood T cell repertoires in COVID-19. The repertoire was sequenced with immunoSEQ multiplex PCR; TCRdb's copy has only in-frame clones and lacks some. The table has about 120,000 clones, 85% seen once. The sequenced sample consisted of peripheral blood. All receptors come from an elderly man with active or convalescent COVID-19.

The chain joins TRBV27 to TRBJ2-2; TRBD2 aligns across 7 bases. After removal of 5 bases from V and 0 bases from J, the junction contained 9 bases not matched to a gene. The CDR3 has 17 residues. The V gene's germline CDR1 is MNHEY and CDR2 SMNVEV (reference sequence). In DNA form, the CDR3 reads TGTGCCAGCAGTCCTGACCCGGGACTACCGAACACCGGGGAGCTGTTTTTT. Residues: CASSPDPGLPNTGELFF.

CDR3 sequence reads: CASSPAGRVNYGYTF. The DNA for the CDR3 is TGTGCCAGCAGCCCCGCAGGCAGGGTTAACTATGGCTACACCTTC. This chain joins TRBV5-8 and TRBJ1-2; D might be TRBD1 (5 bases). The CDR3 length is 15 residues. The germline V and J ends were trimmed by 4 bases and 1 base, with 14 bases remaining between them. Germline V lookup: CDR1 SGHTS, CDR2 YDEGEE. Filled out from reference TRBV5-8 and TRBJ1-2, the complete variable domain reads EAGVTQSPTHLIKTRGQQATLRCSPISGHTSVYWYQQALGLGLQFLLWYDEGEERNRGNFPPRFSGRQFPNYSSELNVNALELEDSALYLCASSPAGRVNYGYTFGSGTRLTVV.

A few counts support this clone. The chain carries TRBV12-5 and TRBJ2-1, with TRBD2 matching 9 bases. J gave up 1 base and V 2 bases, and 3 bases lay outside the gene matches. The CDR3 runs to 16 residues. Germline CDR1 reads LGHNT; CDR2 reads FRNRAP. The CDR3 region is CASGLRTSVSYNEQFF. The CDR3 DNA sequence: TGTGCTAGTGGTTTGAGGACTAGCGTTTCCTACAATGAGCAGTTCTTC.

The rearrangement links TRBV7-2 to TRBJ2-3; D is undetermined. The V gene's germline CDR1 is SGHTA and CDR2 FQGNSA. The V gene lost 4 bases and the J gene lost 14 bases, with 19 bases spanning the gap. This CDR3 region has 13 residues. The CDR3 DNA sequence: TGTGCCAGCAGCTCCCCTGGTTATGGAGTCCTGTATTTT. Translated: CASSSPGYGVLYF.

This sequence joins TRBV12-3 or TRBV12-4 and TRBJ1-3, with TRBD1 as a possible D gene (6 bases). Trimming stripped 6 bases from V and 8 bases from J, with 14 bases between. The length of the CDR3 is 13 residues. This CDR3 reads CASSYGQTDTIYF. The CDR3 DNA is TGTGCCAGCAGCTACGGACAGACAGACACCATATATTTT.

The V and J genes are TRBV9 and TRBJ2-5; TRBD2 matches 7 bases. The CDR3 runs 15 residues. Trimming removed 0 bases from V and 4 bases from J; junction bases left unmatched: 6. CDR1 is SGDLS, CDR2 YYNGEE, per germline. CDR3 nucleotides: TGTGCCAGCAGCGTAGGTGTCAGGGAGGGAGAGACCCAGTACTTC. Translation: CASSVGVREGETQYF.

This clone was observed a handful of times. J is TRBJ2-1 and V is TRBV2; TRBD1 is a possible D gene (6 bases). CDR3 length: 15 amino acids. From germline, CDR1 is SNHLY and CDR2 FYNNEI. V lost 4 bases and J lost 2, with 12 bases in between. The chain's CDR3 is CASSGGRFAYNEQFF. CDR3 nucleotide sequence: TGTGCCAGCAGTGGGGGGCGGTTCGCCTACAATGAGCAGTTCTTC.

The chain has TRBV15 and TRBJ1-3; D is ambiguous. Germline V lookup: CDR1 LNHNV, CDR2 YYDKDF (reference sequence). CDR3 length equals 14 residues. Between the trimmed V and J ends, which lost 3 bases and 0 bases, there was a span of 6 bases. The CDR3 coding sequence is TGTGCCACCAGCAGGTTCCTCTCTGGAAACACCATATATTTT. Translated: CATSRFLSGNTIYF.

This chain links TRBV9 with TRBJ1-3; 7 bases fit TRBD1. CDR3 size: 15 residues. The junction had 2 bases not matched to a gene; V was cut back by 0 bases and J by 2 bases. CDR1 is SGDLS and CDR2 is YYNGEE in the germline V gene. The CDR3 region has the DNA TGTGCCAGCAGCGTAGAGGGGACAGCTGGAAACACCATATATTTT. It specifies CASSVEGTAGNTIYF. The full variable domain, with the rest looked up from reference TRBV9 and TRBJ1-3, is DSGVTQTPKHLITATGQRVTLRCSPRSGDLSVYWYQQSLDQGLQFLIQYYNGEERAKGNILERFSAQQFPDLHSELNLSSLELGDSALYFCASSVEGTAGNTIYFGEGSWLTVV.

CDR3 in amino acids: CASSQRPGVNTGELFF. The DNA for the CDR3 is TGTGCCAGCTCTCAGAGGCCCGGGGTAAACACCGGGGAGCTGTTTTTT. This chain links TRBV18 with TRBJ2-2, with TRBD2 as a possible D gene (5 bases). The V gene lost 6 bases and the J gene lost 2 bases, with 16 bases spanning the gap. The CDR3 has 16 residues. The germline V gene has CDR1 KGHSH and CDR2 LQKENI. Filled out from reference TRBV18 and TRBJ2-2, the complete variable domain reads NAGVMQNPRHLVRRRGQEARLRCSPMKGHSHVYWYRQLPEEGLKFMVYLQKENIIDESGMPKERFSAEFPKEGPSILRIQQVVRGDSAAYFCASSQRPGVNTGELFFGEGSRLTVL.

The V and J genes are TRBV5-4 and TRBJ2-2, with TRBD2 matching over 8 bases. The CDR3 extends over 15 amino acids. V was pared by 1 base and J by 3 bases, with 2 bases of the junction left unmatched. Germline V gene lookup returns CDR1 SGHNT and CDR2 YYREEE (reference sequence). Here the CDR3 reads CASSLWTSYTGELFF. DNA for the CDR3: TGTGCCAGCAGCTTGTGGACTAGCTACACCGGGGAGCTGTTTTTT.

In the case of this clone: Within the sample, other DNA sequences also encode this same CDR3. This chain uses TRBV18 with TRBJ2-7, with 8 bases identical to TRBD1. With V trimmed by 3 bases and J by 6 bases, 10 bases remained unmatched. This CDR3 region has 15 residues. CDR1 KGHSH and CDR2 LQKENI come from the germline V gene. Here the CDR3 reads CASSPAGGAGGEQYF. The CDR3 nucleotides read TGTGCCAGCTCACCCGCAGGGGGCGCAGGAGGCGAGCAGTACTTC.

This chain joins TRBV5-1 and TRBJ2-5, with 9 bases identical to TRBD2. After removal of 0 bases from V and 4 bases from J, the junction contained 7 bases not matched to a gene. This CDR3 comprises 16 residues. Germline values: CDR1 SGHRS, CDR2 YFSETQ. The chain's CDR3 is CASSLVAGGQVETQYF. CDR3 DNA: TGCGCCAGCAGCTTGGTTGCGGGAGGGCAGGTAGAGACCCAGTACTTC.

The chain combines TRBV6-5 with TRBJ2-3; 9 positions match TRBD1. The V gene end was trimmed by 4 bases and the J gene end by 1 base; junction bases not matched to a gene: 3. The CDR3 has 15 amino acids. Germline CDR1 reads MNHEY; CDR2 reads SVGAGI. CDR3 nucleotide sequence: TGTGCCAGCAGTTTACGGACAGGGGGCACAGATACGCAGTATTTT. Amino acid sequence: CASSLRTGGTDTQYF.

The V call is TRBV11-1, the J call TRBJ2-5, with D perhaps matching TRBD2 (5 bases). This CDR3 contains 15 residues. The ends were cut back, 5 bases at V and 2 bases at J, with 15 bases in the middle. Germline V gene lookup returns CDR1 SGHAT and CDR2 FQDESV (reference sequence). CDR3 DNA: TGTGCCAGCAGCCTGGAGCGGTCGCGGCAAGAGACCCAGTACTTC. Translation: CASSLERSRQETQYF.

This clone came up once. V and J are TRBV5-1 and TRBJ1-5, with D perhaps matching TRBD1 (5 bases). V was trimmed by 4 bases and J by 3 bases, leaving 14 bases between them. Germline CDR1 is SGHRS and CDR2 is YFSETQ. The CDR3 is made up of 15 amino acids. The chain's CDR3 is CASSLLDNLNQPQHF. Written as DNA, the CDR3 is TGCGCCAGCAGCCTTCTGGACAACCTCAATCAGCCCCAGCATTTT.

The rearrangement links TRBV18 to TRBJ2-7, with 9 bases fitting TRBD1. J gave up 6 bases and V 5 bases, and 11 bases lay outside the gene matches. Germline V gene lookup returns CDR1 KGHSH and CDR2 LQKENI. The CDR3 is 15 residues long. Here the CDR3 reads CASSTTPGQGSEQYF. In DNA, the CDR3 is TGTGCCAGCTCAACAACGCCGGGACAGGGTTCCGAGCAGTACTTC.

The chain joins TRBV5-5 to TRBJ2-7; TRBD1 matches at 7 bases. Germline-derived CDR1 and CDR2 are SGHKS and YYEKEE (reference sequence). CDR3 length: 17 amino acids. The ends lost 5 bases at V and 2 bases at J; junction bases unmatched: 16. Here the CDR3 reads CASSSGATGVRPYEQYF. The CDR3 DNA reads TGTGCCAGCAGTTCTGGGGCTACAGGGGTCAGGCCCTACGAGCAGTACTTC.

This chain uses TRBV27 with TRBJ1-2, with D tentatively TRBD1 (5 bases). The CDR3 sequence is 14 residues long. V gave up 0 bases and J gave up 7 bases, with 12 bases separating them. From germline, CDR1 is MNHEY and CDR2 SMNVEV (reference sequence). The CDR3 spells CASSLSLGVGGYTF. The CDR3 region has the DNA TGTGCCAGCAGTTTATCTTTAGGGGTGGGTGGCTACACCTTC.

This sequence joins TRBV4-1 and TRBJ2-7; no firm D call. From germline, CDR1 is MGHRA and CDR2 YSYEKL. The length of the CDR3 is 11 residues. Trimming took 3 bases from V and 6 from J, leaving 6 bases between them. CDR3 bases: TGCGCCAGCAGCCATTACACCGAGCAGTACTTC. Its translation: CASSHYTEQYF.

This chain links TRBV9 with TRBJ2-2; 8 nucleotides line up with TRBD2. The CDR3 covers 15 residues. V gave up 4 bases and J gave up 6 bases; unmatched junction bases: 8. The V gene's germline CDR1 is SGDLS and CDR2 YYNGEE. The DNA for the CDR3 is TGTGCCAGCAGCCTAGGCCGGGGGGGCCCCGGGGAGCTGTTTTTT. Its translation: CASSLGRGGPGELFF.

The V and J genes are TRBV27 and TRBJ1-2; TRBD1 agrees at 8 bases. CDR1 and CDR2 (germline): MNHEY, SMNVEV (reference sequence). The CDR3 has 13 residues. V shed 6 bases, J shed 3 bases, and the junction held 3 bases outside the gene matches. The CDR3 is CASRLQGDYGYTF. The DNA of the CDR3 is TGTGCCAGCAGGCTACAGGGGGACTATGGCTACACCTTC.